These 21 T cell receptor beta chains share one sample of origin, sequenced in a study of cytomegalovirus exposure and HLA in healthy donors. The PCR ran on 60 Vbeta and 13 Jbeta primers. Repertoires were generated with immunoSEQ multiplex PCR, while TCRdb's copy carries only in-frame clones and drops some. The sample contains 100,000 to 150,000 clones, 75% to 90% of which appear only once. Sequencing used PBMCs. The receptor set was obtained from a woman aged 40 to 50 in good health and CMV-seropositive.

This clone was seen a handful of times. The V gene is TRBV10-2, the J gene TRBJ1-2; a weak D match, TRBD1 (5 bases). This CDR3 spans 11 amino acids. V lost 7 bases to trimming and J lost 8 bases, with 11 bases between them. CDR1 and CDR2 (germline): WSHSY, SAAADI. This chain's CDR3 is CASISQGGYTF. As DNA, the CDR3 is TGCGCCAGCATCAGTCAGGGAGGCTACACCTTC.

CDR3 coding DNA: TGTGCCAGTACTAACAGGGTGTCCGAGACCCAGTACTTC. This sequence encodes CASTNRVSETQYF. This chain uses TRBV19 with TRBJ2-5, with D perhaps TRBD1 (6 bases). V lost 7 bases and J lost 5, with 14 bases in between. Germline CDR1 reads LNHDA; CDR2 reads SQIVND (reference sequence). The CDR3 is 13 amino acids.

This sequence joins TRBV15 and TRBJ2-7; 9 bases are a match to TRBD2. The trim removed 3 bases at V and 4 bases at J, leaving 7 bases unmatched. The germline V gene has CDR1 LNHNV and CDR2 YYDKDF (reference sequence). There are 15 residues in the CDR3. The CDR3 sequence: CATSSLSGRRYEQYF. CDR3 nucleotide sequence: TGTGCCACCAGCAGCCTTAGCGGGAGAAGGTACGAGCAGTACTTC.

The V and J genes are TRBV6-5 and TRBJ1-5; D not certain. In germline, CDR1 is MNHEY, CDR2 SVGAGI. Trimming took off 4 bases at V and 1 base at J, with 11 bases between the two ends. There are 15 residues in the CDR3. In nucleotides, the CDR3 is TGTGCCAGCAGTTTAACGGGTAAAAGCAATCAGCCCCAGCATTTT. Translation gives CASSLTGKSNQPQHF.

This clone was seen a single time. This chain links TRBV6-4 with TRBJ1-1; a weak D match, TRBD1 (5 bases). Germline V lookup: CDR1 MRHNA, CDR2 SNTAGT. The V gene lost 2 bases and the J gene lost 8 bases, with 9 bases spanning the gap. This CDR3 region has 12 residues. The CDR3 bases are TGTGCCAGCAGTGACGGGACTGGGGAAGCTTTCTTT. This translates into CASSDGTGEAFF.

The genes are TRBV25-1 and TRBJ2-2; D is ambiguous. This CDR3 is built from 15 residues. V was clipped by 8 bases and J by 1 base, with 14 bases between them. In germline, CDR1 is MGHDK, CDR2 SYGVNS. The CDR3 DNA is TGTGCCAGCGCTACCGGCGGCGGGAACACCGGGGAGCTGTTTTTT. Residues: CASATGGGNTGELFF.

The chain is built from TRBV7-9 and TRBJ2-7, with D possibly matching TRBD2 (6 bases). CDR1 and CDR2 from the germline V gene are SEHNR and FQNEAQ (reference sequence). Trimming took 1 base from V and 5 from J, leaving 15 bases between them. The CDR3 totals 15 residues. This CDR3 is CASSLESSGAHEQYF. The DNA for the CDR3 is TGTGCCAGCAGCTTAGAATCTTCGGGAGCCCACGAGCAGTACTTC.

The gene calls are TRBV27 and TRBJ2-7; 11 nucleotides line up with TRBD2. Unmatched junction bases numbered 3, after V lost 2 bases and J lost 0 bases. The CDR3 loop spans 16 amino acids. Germline CDR1 and CDR2: MNHEY and SMNVEV (reference sequence). The CDR3 sequence: CASSLGTSGFSYEQYF. The CDR3 coding sequence is TGTGCCAGCAGTTTAGGGACTAGCGGCTTCTCCTACGAGCAGTACTTC.

The rearrangement uses TRBV7-3 and TRBJ2-3; D unclear. Per the germline V gene, CDR1 is SGHTA and CDR2 is FQGTGA. Trimming took 4 bases from V and 4 from J, leaving 12 bases between them. CDR3 length equals 14 residues. CDR3 protein: CASSSRVTADTQYF. Here the CDR3 DNA reads TGTGCCAGCAGCTCCCGTGTCACGGCAGATACGCAGTATTTT.

The table lists this clone with a few counts. This chain's CDR3 is CAWSVGGGEQYF. The CDR3 DNA is TGTGCCTGGAGTGTTGGGGGCGGCGAGCAGTACTTC. The gene calls are TRBV30 and TRBJ2-7, with a tentative D call TRBD1 (6 bases). There are 12 residues in the CDR3. Trimming cost V 0 bases and J 6 bases, with 9 bases left between them. CDR1 GTSNPN and CDR2 SVGIG come from the germline V gene (reference sequence).

The V gene is TRBV7-8, the J gene TRBJ1-1; TRBD1 matches 8 bases. The CDR3 is 14 amino acids. Germline CDR1 is SGHVS and CDR2 is FQNEAQ. The ends lost 6 bases at V and 3 bases at J; junction bases unmatched: 6. For the CDR3, the DNA is TGTGCCAGCAGGTTTGGGACAGGCTACACTGAAGCTTTCTTT. As protein: CASRFGTGYTEAFF.

The rearrangement joins TRBV11-3 to TRBJ2-7; D may be TRBD2 (7 bases). Germline V gives CDR1 SGHNT, CDR2 YENEEA. The CDR3 spans 15 residues. Trimming removed 1 base at V and 5 bases at J, with 15 bases between. The CDR3 loop reads CASSLGGWGGDEQYF. CDR3 DNA: TGTGCCAGCAGCTTAGGAGGCTGGGGGGGCGACGAGCAGTACTTC.

The chain links TRBV7-9 to TRBJ1-4; possibly TRBD1 for D (5 bases). This CDR3 spans 14 amino acids. Trimming took off 1 base at V and 10 bases at J, with 13 bases between the two ends. Germline V gene data show CDR1 as SEHNR and CDR2 as FQNEAQ (reference sequence). CDR3 in DNA: TGTGCCAGCAGCTTAGTTGACAGACGTGGAAAACTGTTTTTT. This translates into CASSLVDRRGKLFF.

The chain couples TRBV25-1 to TRBJ2-7, with 8 bases matching TRBD1. The CDR3 length is 17 residues. Germline V lookup: CDR1 MGHDK, CDR2 SYGVNS. Unmatched junction bases numbered 10, after V lost 1 base and J lost 2 bases. CDR3 coding DNA: TGTGCCAGCAGTGAATCCCCAAAGATGACAGGGGCCTACGAGCAGTACTTC. Protein product: CASSESPKMTGAYEQYF.

The chain recombines TRBV10-3 with TRBJ1-2; TRBD1 matches at 7 bases. This CDR3 is built from 15 residues. CDR1 ENHRY and CDR2 SYGVKD come from the germline V gene. The trim removed 4 bases at V and 0 bases at J, leaving 5 bases unmatched. CDR3 sequence (DNA): TGTGCCATCAGTGGACGGGACAGTCCTAACTATGGCTACACCTTC. Protein: CAISGRDSPNYGYTF.

V is TRBV9 and J is TRBJ2-3; perhaps TRBD2 as D (5 bases). Trimming took 2 bases from V and 2 from J, leaving 9 bases between them. This CDR3 is 14 amino acids long. Germline V gene sequence: CDR1 SGDLS, CDR2 YYNGEE. Here the CDR3 reads CASSVRGNTDTQYF. The CDR3 nucleotides read TGTGCCAGCAGCGTTCGGGGAAACACAGATACGCAGTATTTT.

The chain recombines TRBV30 with TRBJ1-1, with TRBD1 matching over 8 bases. The CDR3 runs to 14 residues. Germline V CDR1 and CDR2: GTSNPN, SVGIG (reference sequence). After removal of 2 bases from V and 6 bases from J, the junction contained 8 bases not matched to a gene. DNA for the CDR3: TGTGCCTGGAGTTTGACAGGGGTGCGGTCTGAAGCTTTCTTT. Amino acids: CAWSLTGVRSEAFF.

The rearrangement links TRBV27 to TRBJ2-7, with a possible D match to TRBD1 (5 bases). CDR1 and CDR2 (germline): MNHEY, SMNVEV (reference sequence). The CDR3 covers 13 residues. Trimming stripped 6 bases from V and 0 bases from J, with 9 bases between. The CDR3 sequence: CASSRDSSYEQYF. DNA of the CDR3: TGTGCCAGCAGCAGGGATAGCTCCTACGAGCAGTACTTC.

This chain joins TRBV7-2 and TRBJ1-4, with 9 bases lining up with TRBD1. This CDR3 spans 17 amino acids. Germline assignment: CDR1 SGHTA and CDR2 FQGNSA. The V segment lost 5 bases and the J segment 5 bases; nucleotides outside the gene matches: 12. CDR3 nucleotides: TGTGCCAGCAGCGGACCACAGGGGGCAGCAGCCAATGAAAAACTGTTTTTT. Protein product: CASSGPQGAAANEKLFF.

This clone was counted between two and nine times. The chain employs TRBV15 and TRBJ1-2; no clear D. This CDR3 has 14 amino acids. The V and J ends lost 3 bases and 2 bases respectively, with 10 bases between them. Per the germline V gene, CDR1 is LNHNV and CDR2 is YYDKDF (reference sequence). Here the CDR3 reads CATSRGPLNYGYTF. The CDR3 nucleotides are TGTGCCACCAGCAGGGGCCCTTTGAACTATGGCTACACCTTC.

This clone turned up a few times. The V call is TRBV29-1, the J call TRBJ1-2; the match to TRBD1 covers 11 bases. Germline V gene lookup returns CDR1 SQVTM and CDR2 ANQGSEA. This CDR3 spans 14 amino acids. V trimming: 5 bases; J trimming: 2 bases; junction bases outside the gene matches: 4. For the CDR3, the DNA is TGCAGCGTTTGGACAGGGGGCGAAAACTATGGCTACACCTTC. It specifies CSVWTGGENYGYTF.